The rows below give T cell receptor beta chains drawn from one sample of a study of T cell responses to AZD1222 COVID-19 vaccine. Sequencing was performed with immunoSEQ multiplex PCR; in TCRdb, only in-frame clones are kept and a portion is missing. The sample lists 90,000 to 150,000 clones, around 89% occurring once. The sequences come from peripheral blood, collected 28 days after the second AZD1222 dose. These receptors were obtained from an adult who received the AZD1222 COVID-19 vaccine. The CDR3 runs from the conserved cysteine through the conserved F or W. A D gene is named only where the DNA matches it firmly. The listing skips clone size in some rows; elsewhere it reads once, few, many or a size class.

abundance | j_gene | d_gene | v_gene | CDR3nt | CDR3aa
NA | TRBJ2-5 | TRBD2 | TRBV5-1 | TGCGCCAGCAGCTGGGGCCCTAGCGGGAGTTTGGAAGAGACCCAGTACTTC | CASSWGPSGSLEETQYF
NA | TRBJ2-7 | NA | TRBV9 | TGTGCCAGCAGCATGCGGACAGACTCCTACGAGCAGTACTTC | CASSMRTDSYEQYF
once | TRBJ1-3 | NA | TRBV28 | TGTGCCAGCAGCTTACGCGGCAGGGCCTCTGGAAACACCATATATTTT | CASSLRGRASGNTIYF
NA | TRBJ1-5 | NA | TRBV19 | TGTGCCAGTAGTCCCTCCCAGTTAGGATACAATCAGCCCCAGCATTTT | CASSPSQLGYNQPQHF
once | TRBJ2-1 | TRBD1 | TRBV6-6 | TGTGCCAGCAGTTACTTTACCGGGACAGGGTCATTCTTC | CASSYFTGTGSFF
NA | TRBJ1-6 | TRBD1 | TRBV2 | TGTGCCAGCAGTGAAGCACAGGGGATTGGCTCACCCCTCCACTTT | CASSEAQGIGSPLHF
once | TRBJ1-2 | NA | TRBV4-2 | TGTGCCAGCAGCCAAGAGAGGGGCCGGTCCCTCTATGGCTACACCTTC | CASSQERGRSLYGYTF
NA | TRBJ2-7 | NA | TRBV6-1 | TGTGCCAGCAGTGATTCAGGGGTCGGAGGCGAGCAGTACTTC | CASSDSGVGGEQYF
NA | TRBJ2-3 | TRBD2 | TRBV7-2 | TGTGCCAGCGGACGAATTAGCGGGGCAGATACGCAGTATTTT | CASGRISGADTQYF
once | TRBJ1-6 | NA | TRBV29-1 | TGCAGCGTTGGATATCTGCGAAGTAGGGACGGAAAAAATTCACCCCTCCACTTT | CSVGYLRSRDGKNSPLHF
NA | TRBJ2-1 | NA | TRBV6-6 | TGTGCCAGCAACGTAGGTGAGCAGTTCTTC | CASNVGEQFF
once | TRBJ2-7 | NA | TRBV28 | TGTGCCAGCAGTTCCCCATGGGGCTCCTACGAGCAGTACTTC | CASSSPWGSYEQYF
NA | TRBJ1-2 | NA | TRBV6-5 | TGTGCCAGCAGGGGATACATCGGGGGGCTGGGTGGCTACACCTTC | CASRGYIGGLGGYTF
NA | TRBJ2-2 | TRBD1 | TRBV6-5 | TGTGCCAGCAGTTACCGACAGGGGGGAAGCACCGGGGAGCTGTTTTTT | CASSYRQGGSTGELFF
NA | TRBJ2-7 | NA | TRBV6-6 | TGTGCCAGCATTGGGAACTACGAGCAGTACTTC | CASIGNYEQYF
NA | TRBJ2-7 | NA | TRBV2 | TGTGCCAGCAGTGAATGGGCGGGGCGATCCTACGAGCAGTACTTC | CASSEWAGRSYEQYF
NA | TRBJ1-5 | NA | TRBV6-5 | TGTGCCAGCAGGGACCGTAGCAATCAGCCCCAGCATTTT | CASRDRSNQPQHF
NA | TRBJ1-3 | TRBD1 | TRBV3-1/TRBV3-2 | TGTGCCAGCGGAGACAGGGGGCGGGGTGGAAACACCATATATTTT | CASGDRGRGGNTIYF
once | TRBJ1-6 | NA | TRBV7-2 | TGTGCCAGCAGCTTAGACCCAGTCTACTCCTATAATTCACCCCTCCACTTT | CASSLDPVYSYNSPLHF
NA | TRBJ2-3 | TRBD2 | TRBV13 | TGTGCCAGCAGCTCGACTAGCGGGTCCACAGATACGCAGTATTTT | CASSSTSGSTDTQYF
NA | TRBJ2-7 | NA | TRBV6-5 | TGTGCCAGCGCGCTGGACGGCTCCTACGAGCAGTACTTC | CASALDGSYEQYF
NA | TRBJ2-1 | TRBD2 | TRBV4-3 | TGCGCCAGCAGCCGGACTAGACACTACAATGAGCAGTTCTTC | CASSRTRHYNEQFF
NA | TRBJ2-1 | NA | TRBV27 | TGTGCCAGCAGTTTAAGGGCGGGACTCCCCGGTGAGCAGTTCTTC | CASSLRAGLPGEQFF
few | TRBJ2-7 | TRBD1 | TRBV6-2/TRBV6-3 | TGTGCCAGCAGTAACTCAGGGACAGGCTCCTACGAGCAGTACTTC | CASSNSGTGSYEQYF
NA | TRBJ1-5 | NA | TRBV7-9 | TGTGCCAGCAGCCAACACGGAAATCAGCCCCAGCATTTT | CASSQHGNQPQHF
NA | TRBJ2-7 | TRBD1 | TRBV11-2 | TGTGCCAGCAGCTTAGGGGGACAGTTGGCCGAGCAGTACTTC | CASSLGGQLAEQYF
NA | TRBJ2-6 | NA | TRBV7-3 | TGTGCCAGCAGCTTAAAGCCTTCTGGGGCCAACGTCCTGACTTTC | CASSLKPSGANVLTF
few | TRBJ1-4 | NA | TRBV25-1 | TGTGCCAGCAGTGGGGCAGGGAATGAAAAACTGTTTTTT | CASSGAGNEKLFF
NA | TRBJ1-5 | TRBD1 | TRBV2 | TGTGCCAGCAGTCCCCCGGGACAGGGCTCATGGCCCCAGCATTTT | CASSPPGQGSWPQHF
once | TRBJ2-7 | TRBD1 | TRBV27 | TGTGCCAGCAGTCGCGGACAGGGTCGGGACTACGAGCAGTACTTC | CASSRGQGRDYEQYF
NA | TRBJ1-6 | NA | TRBV7-3 | TGTGCCAGCAGCTTAGCAGGATTCTATAATTCACCCCTCCACTTT | CASSLAGFYNSPLHF
NA | TRBJ1-3 | NA | TRBV2 | TGTGCCAGCAGTGGTCGAACAGCATACTCTGGAAACACCATATATTTT | CASSGRTAYSGNTIYF
few | TRBJ1-3 | NA | TRBV7-2 | TGTGCCAGCAGCTCTACCCCGCCGGGGTGGGGTGCCGGAAACACCATATATTTT | CASSSTPPGWGAGNTIYF
NA | TRBJ2-2 | TRBD1 | TRBV24-1 | TGTGCCACCAGTGATTTGGGACCGGGACAGGGGAGGACCGGGGAGCTGTTTTTT | CATSDLGPGQGRTGELFF
NA | TRBJ1-5 | NA | TRBV7-3 | TGTGCCAGCAGCCCTCTACCCGAACGCGATAGTTGGAGCAATCAGCCCCAGCATTTT | CASSPLPERDSWSNQPQHF
NA | TRBJ2-7 | NA | TRBV7-2 | TGTGCCAGCAGCTTTCATAGCTCCTACGAGCAGTACTTC | CASSFHSSYEQYF
NA | TRBJ1-2 | NA | TRBV27 | TGTGCCAGCAGCCGGAGTCACCTCTATGGCTACACCTTC | CASSRSHLYGYTF
NA | TRBJ1-2 | TRBD1 | TRBV18 | TGTGCCAGCTCACAACCGACAGGGCTTAACTATGGCTACACCTTC | CASSQPTGLNYGYTF
NA | TRBJ1-4 | NA | TRBV28 | TGTGCCAGCAGTTTACCGAACGAAAAACTGTTTTTT | CASSLPNEKLFF
few | TRBJ2-7 | NA | TRBV19 | TGTGCCAGTAGTATCGTCTTTATGCCCTCCTACGAGCAGTACTTC | CASSIVFMPSYEQYF
once | TRBJ2-5 | NA | TRBV24-1 | TGTGCCACCAGTGATAGTCCCTCGGAGACCCAGTACTTC | CATSDSPSETQYF
NA | TRBJ2-6 | TRBD1 | TRBV28 | TGTGCCAGCAGACGCACGGGACAGATTTCCTCTGGGGCCAACGTCCTGACTTTC | CASRRTGQISSGANVLTF
NA | TRBJ2-5 | NA | TRBV11-2 | TGTGCCAGCAGCTTTCCCAGTGGGGGGGCCTCAGAGACCCAGTACTTC | CASSFPSGGASETQYF
NA | TRBJ1-5 | NA | TRBV30 | TGTGCCTGGAGTGACGGAGGGGCTGGGCCCCAGCATTTT | CAWSDGGAGPQHF
NA | TRBJ1-2 | NA | TRBV25-1 | TGTGCCAGCAGTAGCTCCTGGGGCTTCGGCTATGGCTACACCTTC | CASSSSWGFGYGYTF
NA | TRBJ1-4 | NA | TRBV14 | TGTGCCAGCAGCCAAGTTTCCGGGTATAATGAAAAACTGTTTTTT | CASSQVSGYNEKLFF
NA | TRBJ2-1 | TRBD2 | TRBV9 | TGTGCCAGCAGCTTCGGACTAGCGGCCAACAATGAGCAGTTCTTC | CASSFGLAANNEQFF
NA | TRBJ1-3 | NA | TRBV28 | TGTGCCAGCAGTTCGTTCACAGGACTAGCTGGAAACACCATATATTTT | CASSSFTGLAGNTIYF
NA | TRBJ1-2 | NA | TRBV14 | TGTGCCAGCAGCCAAGGTCTACAGAGTGGCTACACCTTC | CASSQGLQSGYTF
NA | TRBJ1-1 | NA | TRBV20-1 | TGCAGTGCTAGTGGACAGCTGAAGAACACTGAAGCTTTCTTT | CSASGQLKNTEAFF
NA | TRBJ2-7 | TRBD2 | TRBV4-2 | TGTGCCAGCAGCCAATCCTTACCTAGCGGGAGTGGGGTTACTTCCTACGAGCAGTACTTC | CASSQSLPSGSGVTSYEQYF
NA | TRBJ2-5 | TRBD2 | TRBV7-6 | TGTGCCAGCAGCTTAGAAGCGCGGGGGGGCCTGGAGACCCAGTACTTC | CASSLEARGGLETQYF
NA | TRBJ2-2 | NA | TRBV10-2 | TGCGCCAGCAGGAGGGCCACCGGGGAGCTGTTTTTT | CASRRATGELFF